This T cell receptor (beta chain) derives from a study of CXCR3-negative and CXCR3-positive naive CD8 T cells (dated by TCRdb to about 2019). As for the study more broadly: In total, about 135 million TRB reads were obtained, corresponding to roughly 1.5 +/- 0.3 million reads per library. The diversity and physicochemical repertoire analyses included about a dozen donors pooled from two independent experiments. TRBV-TRBJ cluster analysis included naive subsets from a handful of donors and memory cells from 3 donors. Study-level results and caveats: Because surface CD5, which is linked to self-reactivity in mice, was comparable between the naive subsets, TCR interaction strength was also inferred from TRB CDR3 physicochemical properties. Naive CXCR3-negative and CXCR3-positive cells from the same donor showed similar TRBV-TRBJ usage, whereas memory cells showed distinct patterns. CXCR3 expression partially decreased after cryopreservation, so most assays used freshly isolated PBMCs. Compared with CXCR3-negative naive cells, CXCR3-positive naive cells had TRB CDR3s with higher hydrophobicity (lower Kidera factor 4), lower energy, and higher strength and volume indices. Both naive subsets had comparably high repertoire diversity, while memory CD8+ T cells had much lower repertoire diversity.

For every CD8+ T cell subset, 300,000 cells were flow-sorted straight into RLT lysis buffer, and each subset was sorted in triplicate. Naive CD8+ T cells were defined stringently as CD45RO-CCR7+CD27+CD95- to exclude memory contaminants. Using standard density gradient centrifugation, peripheral blood mononuclear cells were isolated from buffy coats. A FACSAria III was used to flow-sort naive CXCR3-negative and CXCR3-positive CD8+ T cells. Total RNA was extracted from sorted cells using an RNeasy Mini Kit. These reads were obtained on a NextSeq 550. The Human TCR Profiling Kit (MiLaboratory) was used to make UMI-labeled 5' RACE TRB cDNA libraries. The full amount of extracted RNA was used for cDNA synthesis, and the full amount of resulting cDNA was used for PCR amplification. Libraries were prepared in parallel using an identical number of PCR cycles. The paper's processing steps were these. With a minimum of two reads required per UMI, MIGEC and MiXCR pulled out about 50,000 +/- 10,000 unique UMI-labeled TRB cDNA molecules from each library. On average, approximately 40,000 +/- 10,000 functional in-frame TRB CDR3 nucleotide clonotypes lacking stop codons were found per library. After downsampling to 5000 UMI-labeled TRB molecules per sample, diversity metrics, including normalized Shannon-Wiener and Chao1, were computed in VDJtools. Clonotype-size-weighted physicochemical properties of the central five CDR3 residues (interaction energy, strength, volume and Kidera factor 4) were computed in VDJtools. Reprocessed by TCRdb, the reads give a single entry per CDR3 protein sequence, without DNA. TCRdb, not the original authors, processed these V and J calls. The sample's own table lists some 120,000 distinct CDR3 sequences. Under 0.75% of the sample is taken by the ten largest.

According to the germline V gene (reference sequence), CDR1 reads LNHDA and CDR2 reads SQIVND. From cysteine to phenylalanine, the CDR3 is 15 amino acids long. The entry carries no DNA sequence. Remarks on this clonotype: No antigen is known for it.

Sequencing was carried out using naive CXCR3+ CD8+ T cells from blood. Per the publication, the cell subset or site label means: CD45RO-CCR7+CD27+CD95- naive CD8+ T cells expressing CXCR3 (TNR3+). The source is a human donor in good health. Some clones in this sample may be carry-over from other donors' samples. The chain employs TRBV19 and TRBJ1-1; as DNA is missing, the TRBD1 call by TCRdb cannot be tested. CDR3 region: CASSINGYPGTEAFF.